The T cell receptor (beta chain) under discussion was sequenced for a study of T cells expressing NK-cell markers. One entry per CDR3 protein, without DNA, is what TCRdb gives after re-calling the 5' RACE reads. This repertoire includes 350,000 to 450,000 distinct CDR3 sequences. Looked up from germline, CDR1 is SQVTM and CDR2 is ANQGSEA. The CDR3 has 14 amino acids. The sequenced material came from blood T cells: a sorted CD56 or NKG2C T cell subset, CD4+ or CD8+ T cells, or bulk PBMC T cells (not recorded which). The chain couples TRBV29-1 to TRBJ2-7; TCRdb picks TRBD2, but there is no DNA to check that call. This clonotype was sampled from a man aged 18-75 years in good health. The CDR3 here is CSVGHSSLPYEQYF.